This T cell receptor beta chain is from a study of cytomegalovirus exposure and HLA in healthy donors. Study outcomes and limitations: Across HLA loci, a later analysis found differing TCR association rates, with DRB1 most and HLA-C fewest. Earlier analysis looked at TCR beta V segments, and most were productive about 90% or about 30% of the time.

PCR used 60 Vbeta primers and 13 Jbeta primers. Some clones are missing from TCRdb's copy, which holds only in-frame ones; the method was immunoSEQ multiplex PCR. Of 99,000 or so clones listed, around 15% are singletons. About this clone itself: Its antigen remains unidentified.

CDR3 length: 12 amino acids. The V end was cut by 4 bases, the J end by 8 bases, with 14 bases between. Germline CDR1 SQVTM, CDR2 ANQGSEA. The clonotype comes from a female donor in good health and CMV-seronegative. Sequencing used PBMCs. This chain links TRBV29-1 with TRBJ1-1, with TRBD1 as a possible D gene (5 bases). The CDR3: CSVASGWGEAFF. As DNA, the CDR3 is TGCAGCGTTGCCTCAGGGTGGGGAGAAGCTTTCTTT.